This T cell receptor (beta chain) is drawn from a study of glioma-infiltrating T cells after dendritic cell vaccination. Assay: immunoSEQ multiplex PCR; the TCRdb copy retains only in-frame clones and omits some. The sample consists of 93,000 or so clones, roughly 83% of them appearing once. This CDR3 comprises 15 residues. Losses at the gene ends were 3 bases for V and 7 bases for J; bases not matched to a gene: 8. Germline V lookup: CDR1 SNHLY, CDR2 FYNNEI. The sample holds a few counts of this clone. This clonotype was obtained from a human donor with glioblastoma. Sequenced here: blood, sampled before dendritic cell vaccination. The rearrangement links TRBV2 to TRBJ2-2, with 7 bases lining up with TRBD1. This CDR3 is CASSEVQGEGGELFF. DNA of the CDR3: TGTGCCAGCAGTGAGGTTCAGGGGGAAGGCGGGGAGCTGTTTTTT.